One T cell receptor beta chain is described in this entry. The data were obtained in a study of blood T cell repertoires in COVID-19. Overall study context: Acute-phase and convalescent COVID-19 samples originated in the United States, Italy and Spain. PBMCs, B-cell-depleted T cells, or T cells were the source of the cDNA or gDNA that made up the material.

CDR1 LGHDT and CDR2 YNNKEL come from the germline V gene (reference sequence). The V end was cut by 0 bases, the J end by 10 bases, with 16 bases between. This CDR3 has 15 amino acids. Original processing methods: Amplifying reference gene primers gave estimates of nucleated cell counts. The table came from immunoSEQ multiplex PCR; TCRdb's copy has only in-frame clones and leaves some out. V and J calls and clone size are those listed in that table; D and trimming were worked out from the DNA. The sample records about 260,000 clones, 65% to 90% being singletons. The chain uses TRBV3-1 (or the pseudogene TRBV3-2) and TRBJ2-1; D possibly corresponds to TRBD2 (5 bases). What was sequenced was peripheral blood. The clonotype comes from a man aged 25-45 years with active or convalescent COVID-19. CDR3 sequence reads: CASSQEELAQGEQFF. The CDR3 DNA follows: TGTGCCAGCAGCCAAGAAGAGCTAGCCCAAGGAGAGCAGTTCTTC.